These 10 T cell receptor beta chains originate from one sample sequenced in a study of shared clonotypes between healthy human individuals. The data were produced by immunoSEQ multiplex PCR, yet TCRdb's version contains in-frame clones alone and is incomplete. The sample lists 850,000 to 1,100,000 clones; 77% were seen once. The sequencing input was memory CD4+ T cells from PBMCs. Subset described: CD45RA-negative fraction. The source is a young man in good health. Some clones in this sample may be carry-over from other donors' samples.

J is TRBJ2-3 and V is TRBV5-1, with D maybe TRBD2 (6 bases). V lost 0 bases and J 3 bases, leaving 11 bases between the germline ends. Germline V gene lookup returns CDR1 SGHRS and CDR2 YFSETQ. This CDR3 comprises 15 residues. CDR3 region: CASSLGSGRTDTQYF. The CDR3 DNA reads TGCGCCAGCAGCTTGGGGTCGGGGAGGACAGATACGCAGTATTTT.

A word on this clone: Other DNA sequences from this sample encode an identical CDR3 as well. CDR3 loop: CASSFAGTEAFF. CDR3 sequence (DNA): TGCGCCAGCAGCTTTGCAGGCACTGAAGCTTTCTTT. V is TRBV5-1 and J is TRBJ1-1, with D uncertain. Per the germline V gene, CDR1 is SGHRS and CDR2 is YFSETQ. V was pared by 2 bases and J by 4 bases, with 6 bases between. The length of the CDR3 is 12 residues.

The rearrangement joins TRBV28 to TRBJ1-4, with D unresolved. The V end was cut by 7 bases, the J end by 7 bases, with 19 bases between. The CDR3 sequence is 15 residues long. Germline V gene sequence: CDR1 MDHEN, CDR2 SYDVKM. CDR3 sequence: CASNLNGQRSEKLFF. DNA for the CDR3: TGTGCCAGCAACCTCAACGGGCAGAGGAGTGAAAAACTGTTTTTT.

This chain links TRBV18 with TRBJ1-5, with 7 bases that match TRBD1. The V gene end was trimmed by 2 bases and the J gene end by 0 bases; junction bases not matched to a gene: 4. Germline V lookup: CDR1 KGHSH, CDR2 LQKENI. The CDR3 totals 16 residues. CDR3 sequence reads: CASSPGTASSNQPQHF. CDR3 bases: TGTGCCAGCTCACCAGGGACAGCCAGTAGCAATCAGCCCCAGCATTTT.

This chain uses TRBV4-1 with TRBJ1-2, with D maybe TRBD1 (6 bases). Germline-derived CDR1 and CDR2 are MGHRA and YSYEKL. V was trimmed by 2 bases and J by 4 bases, leaving 14 bases between them. This CDR3 is built from 15 residues. The CDR3 nucleotides read TGCGCCAGCAGCCAACGGGAGGGACAAGGCTATGGCTACACCTTC. It specifies CASSQREGQGYGYTF.

The chain carries TRBV2 and TRBJ2-7, with TRBD2 identical over 11 bases. The CDR3 runs to 15 residues. J gave up 2 bases and V 7 bases, and 7 bases lay outside the gene matches. Germline-derived CDR1 and CDR2 are SNHLY and FYNNEI. This chain's CDR3 is CASTPRLAGPYEQYF. In nucleotides, the CDR3 is TGTGCCAGCACCCCCCGACTAGCGGGACCCTACGAGCAGTACTTC.

The gene calls are TRBV6-5 and TRBJ1-2, with no clear D. Germline V gene sequence: CDR1 MNHEY, CDR2 SVGAGI. Trimming pared 4 bases from V and 3 bases from J, leaving 12 bases between. CDR3 length: 14 amino acids. The CDR3 region has the DNA TGTGCCAGCAGTTTTCGCGCCCCTGACTATGGCTACACCTTC. This gives the protein CASSFRAPDYGYTF.

The genes are TRBV7-2 and TRBJ1-3; 10 bases align to TRBD1. Trimming cost V 0 bases and J 3 bases; bases outside gene matches: 5. The CDR3 spans 17 residues. The germline V gene encodes CDR1 SGHTA and CDR2 FQGNSA. The CDR3 reads CASSLAGTGASGNTIYF. The CDR3 DNA follows: TGTGCCAGCAGCTTAGCGGGGACAGGGGCCAGTGGAAACACCATATATTTT.

A word on this clone: A much bigger clone sits one base away, suggesting this may be a read error. The V gene is TRBV6-6, the J gene TRBJ1-2, with 7 positions matching TRBD1. CDR3 length: 14 residues. Germline V gives CDR1 MNHNY, CDR2 SVGAGI (reference sequence). J was trimmed by 6 bases and V by 7 bases; bases with no gene match: 11. The CDR3 DNA is TGTGCCAGCAAAGATCATCAGGGGGGGGATGGCTACACCTTC. It yields the protein CASKDHQGGDGYTF.

The V gene is TRBV5-4, the J gene TRBJ2-7; D tentatively fits TRBD1 or TRBD2 (6 bases each). Trimming pared 4 bases from V and 3 bases from J, leaving 23 bases between. The CDR3 loop spans 17 amino acids. Germline V gene lookup returns CDR1 SGHNT and CDR2 YYREEE (reference sequence). CDR3 residues: CASSRAVGGASFYEQYF. The CDR3 nucleotides read TGTGCCAGCAGCCGGGCTGTCGGGGGCGCGTCCTTCTACGAGCAGTACTTC.